Each of the 20 T cell receptor beta chains below was sequenced from the same sample in a study of blood T cell repertoires in COVID-19 (dated by TCRdb to 2020 to 2021). Receptor amplification or capture employed the immunoSEQ multiplex PCR assay. This immuneACCESS table, as held by TCRdb, lists in-frame sequences with V and J called but not all clones. Of the missing ones, under half trace to an unresolved V gene in checked studies; the others have no known cause. Across this sample there are 250,000 or so clones, with approximately 86% seen only once. Together, the top ten hold 7.1% of the sample. The specimen was peripheral blood. Source of these receptors: a woman in her sixties or seventies with active or convalescent COVID-19.

With respect to this clone: The sample holds other DNA sequences that translate to the same CDR3. The chain is built from TRBV9 and TRBJ2-3; 10 bases map to TRBD2. V lost 7 bases and J lost 1; bases outside the gene matches: 3. CDR1 is SGDLS, CDR2 YYNGEE, per germline. The CDR3 is 14 residues long. The CDR3 coding sequence is TGTGCCAGCTCCCTAGCGGGGGGCACAGATACGCAGTATTTT. It specifies CASSLAGGTDTQYF. The whole variable domain, remainder taken from reference TRBV9 and TRBJ2-3, is DSGVTQTPKHLITATGQRVTLRCSPRSGDLSVYWYQQSLDQGLQFLIQYYNGEERAKGNILERFSAQQFPDLHSELNLSSLELGDSALYFCASSLAGGTDTQYFGPGTRLTVL.

V and J are TRBV7-2 and TRBJ1-2, with D possibly TRBD1 on 5 matching bases. This CDR3 region has 17 residues. V was clipped by 1 base and J by 7 bases, with 22 bases between them. Germline CDR1 SGHTA, CDR2 FQGNSA. The CDR3 nucleotides are TGTGCCAGCAGCTTAGTGGGTGTTACAGGCCGCTCCGGTGGCTACACCTTC. It translates to CASSLVGVTGRSGGYTF.

The V and J genes are TRBV25-1 and TRBJ1-1, with 8 bases fitting TRBD1. The junction had 17 bases not matched to a gene; V was cut back by 4 bases and J by 10 bases. CDR1 and CDR2 from the germline V gene are MGHDK and SYGVNS. This CDR3 comprises 16 residues. The CDR3 DNA sequence: TGTGCCAGCAGTGCACCTTTTCTCAGGGCCGGACAGGGAGCTTTCTTT. This encodes CASSAPFLRAGQGAFF.

The V and J genes are TRBV6-2 or TRBV6-3 and TRBJ2-5; D gene ambiguous. From germline, CDR1 is MNHEY and CDR2 SVGEGT. The V end lost 6 bases, the J end lost 2 bases, and 7 bases lay between the germline ends. The CDR3 has 12 amino acids. As DNA, the CDR3 is TGTGCCAGCAGCCAAACACAAGAGACCCAGTACTTC. Its protein product is CASSQTQETQYF.

This clone was observed once. The chain has TRBV19 and TRBJ1-1; D not resolved. The CDR3 loop spans 13 amino acids. Trimming pared 7 bases from V and 1 base from J, leaving 10 bases between. The germline V gene has CDR1 LNHDA and CDR2 SQIVND (reference sequence). CDR3 region: CASKRTRNTEAFF. The CDR3 nucleotides are TGTGCCAGTAAGAGGACTCGGAACACTGAAGCTTTCTTT.

The CDR3 sequence: CASTRTGSFYNEQFF. DNA for the CDR3: TGTGCCAGCACTCGGACAGGCTCCTTCTACAATGAGCAGTTCTTC. This sequence joins TRBV7-8 and TRBJ2-1; 7 nucleotides line up with TRBD1. Germline assignment: CDR1 SGHVS and CDR2 FQNEAQ. J was trimmed by 3 bases and V by 7 bases; bases with no gene match: 9. The CDR3 spans 15 residues.

The genes are TRBV7-2 and TRBJ1-6; D perhaps matches TRBD1 (6 bases). V lost 4 bases to trimming and J lost 7 bases, with 14 bases between them. Germline assignment: CDR1 SGHTA and CDR2 FQGNSA. This CDR3 has 15 residues. The CDR3 nucleotides read TGTGCCAGCAGCTCCATCAGGGGTGAAAATTCACCCCTCCACTTT. The encoded protein is CASSSIRGENSPLHF.

Only a few counts were recorded for this clone. This chain uses TRBV19 with TRBJ1-2; maybe TRBD1 (5 bases). Trimming removed 3 bases at V and 4 bases at J, with 12 bases between. Germline lookup yields CDR1 LNHDA and CDR2 SQIVND (reference sequence). CDR3 length: 14 amino acids. Here the CDR3 DNA reads TGTGCCAGTAGTATGGCCGGGGGAGGCTATGGCTACACCTTC. Translated: CASSMAGGGYGYTF.

This clone showed up just once. The chain employs TRBV14 and TRBJ1-2, with no clear D. V gave up 4 bases and J gave up 7 bases, with 16 bases separating them. This CDR3 has 14 amino acids. Germline-derived CDR1 and CDR2 are SGHDN and FVKESK. In nucleotides, the CDR3 is TGTGCCAGCAGCCCCTTTGGGAGTTTCGTTGGCTACACCTTC. It specifies CASSPFGSFVGYTF.

The rearrangement joins TRBV13 to TRBJ1-2; 8 bases agree with TRBD1. Germline V lookup: CDR1 PRHDT, CDR2 FYEKMQ (reference sequence). V was clipped by 5 bases and J by 1 base; unmatched bases: 12. The CDR3 spans 17 residues. The CDR3, as DNA: TGTGCCAGCAGCCGTGGGGGACAGGCGATACTTAACTATGGCTACACCTTC. Amino acids: CASSRGGQAILNYGYTF.

In the case of this clone: The same CDR3 is also encoded by other DNA sequences in this sample. V is TRBV12-3 or TRBV12-4 and J is TRBJ1-2; D gene unclear. Between the trimmed V and J ends, which lost 3 bases and 8 bases, there was a span of 7 bases. The CDR3 is 11 residues long. CDR3 sequence reads: CASSFGGGYTF. DNA for the CDR3: TGTGCCAGCAGTTTTGGCGGAGGCTACACCTTC.

CDR3 sequence: CASSAVLYGYTF. The CDR3 DNA follows: TGTGCCAGCAGCGCAGTCCTCTATGGCTACACCTTC. V is TRBV5-5 and J is TRBJ1-2, with D uncertain. The V gene lost 4 bases and the J gene lost 4 bases, with 8 bases spanning the gap. The CDR3 runs to 12 residues. Germline V gives CDR1 SGHKS, CDR2 YYEKEE (reference sequence).

This chain uses TRBV27 with TRBJ1-2; possibly TRBD1 for D (6 bases). Germline V gene lookup returns CDR1 MNHEY and CDR2 SMNVEV (reference sequence). The V end was cut by 10 bases, the J end by 4 bases, with 16 bases between. The CDR3 extends over 13 amino acids. CDR3 amino acids: CATATGSLYGYTF. The CDR3 region has the DNA TGTGCCACGGCAACAGGGTCCCTCTATGGCTACACCTTC.

This clone was counted between two and nine times. V is TRBV18 and J is TRBJ1-1, with a weak D call TRBD1 (5 bases). V dropped 3 bases and J dropped 4 bases, with 21 bases sitting between them. Germline-derived CDR1 and CDR2 are KGHSH and LQKENI. This CDR3 is built from 17 residues. CDR3: CASSPMSGRPSTTEAFF. The CDR3 bases are TGTGCCAGCTCACCCATGTCAGGGAGGCCCTCGACCACTGAAGCTTTCTTT.

The chain is built from TRBV28 and TRBJ1-2; perhaps TRBD1 as D (6 bases). V dropped 2 bases and J dropped 8 bases, with 12 bases sitting between them. The CDR3 spans 13 residues. CDR1 is MDHEN and CDR2 is SYDVKM in the germline V gene. The CDR3 loop reads CASSLSPQGGYTF. The CDR3 bases are TGTGCCAGCAGTTTAAGCCCACAGGGAGGCTACACCTTC.

The V gene is TRBV19, the J gene TRBJ1-3, with D possibly matching TRBD1 (6 bases). V was trimmed by 3 bases and J by 2 bases, leaving 11 bases between them. CDR3 length equals 15 residues. Germline values: CDR1 LNHDA, CDR2 SQIVND (reference sequence). The CDR3 sequence is CASSMGAGTGNTIYF. The DNA of the CDR3 is TGTGCCAGTAGTATGGGGGCAGGAACTGGAAACACCATATATTTT.

The chain links TRBV12-5 to TRBJ1-3, with TRBD1 as a possible D gene (5 bases). V lost 5 bases and J 3 bases, leaving 11 bases between the germline ends. Per the germline V gene, CDR1 is LGHNT and CDR2 is FRNRAP. The CDR3 is 14 amino acids. The CDR3 spells CASGRGLVGNTIYF. The CDR3 region has the DNA TGTGCTAGTGGTAGGGGTTTAGTTGGAAACACCATATATTTT.

As DNA, the CDR3 is TGTGCCAGCAGCTTGGGGGACACCTACTCTGGAAACACCATATATTTT. Amino acid sequence: CASSLGDTYSGNTIYF. The gene calls are TRBV7-9 and TRBJ1-3; a weak D match, TRBD1 (6 bases). The CDR3 length is 16 residues. The germline CDR1 and CDR2 sequences are SEHNR and FQNEAQ (reference sequence). The ends were cut back, 3 bases at V and 0 bases at J, with 12 bases in the middle.

This clone came up once. The rearrangement uses TRBV7-2 and TRBJ2-1; 12 positions match TRBD2. CDR3 length: 18 amino acids. The germline V gene encodes CDR1 SGHTA and CDR2 FQGNSA. J lost 0 bases, V lost 4 bases, and 7 bases had no gene match. CDR3 coding DNA: TGTGCCAGCAGCTCGGGACTAGCGGGCCGTAGCTCCTACAATGAGCAGTTCTTC. It encodes CASSSGLAGRSSYNEQFF. The whole variable domain, remainder taken from reference TRBV7-2 and TRBJ2-1, is GAGVSQSPSNKVTEKGKDVELRCDPISGHTALYWYRQSLGQGLEFLIYFQGNSAPDKSGLPSDRFSAERTGGSVSTLTIQRTQQEDSAVYLCASSSGLAGRSSYNEQFFGPGTRLTVL.

The CDR3 DNA sequence: TGTGCCAGCAGTGAGGGGGGTAGCTTTTATAATTCACCCCTCCACTTT. It yields the protein CASSEGGSFYNSPLHF. V is TRBV25-1 and J is TRBJ1-6; a weak D match, TRBD1 (5 bases). V was shortened by 3 bases and J by 4 bases, with 13 bases between the two germline ends. Per the germline V gene, CDR1 is MGHDK and CDR2 is SYGVNS. The CDR3 runs 16 residues.